The 15 T cell receptor beta chains below were found in one sample sequenced in a study of T cell responses to AZD1222 COVID-19 vaccine. Generated by immunoSEQ multiplex PCR, the TCRdb table keeps only in-frame clones and is missing some. Here the sample spans roughly 120,000 clones, approximately 86% being singletons. This specimen was peripheral blood, taken on day 0 of AZD1222 vaccination. The source of these receptors is an adult in good health.

A few counts support this clone. The rearrangement uses TRBV25-1 and TRBJ1-2; D is unclear. CDR1 and CDR2 from the germline V gene are MGHDK and SYGVNS. This CDR3 spans 15 amino acids. Trimming took 1 base from V and 0 from J, leaving 9 bases between them. CDR3 DNA sequence: TGTGCCAGCAGTGAATGGGTTGGCGCTAACTATGGCTACACCTTC. Translating gives CASSEWVGANYGYTF.

J is TRBJ1-5 and V is TRBV11-2; a weak D match, TRBD1 (6 bases). Germline V CDR1 and CDR2: SGHAT, FQNNGV. The CDR3 totals 16 residues. V lost 4 bases, J lost 5 bases, and 18 bases lay in between. CDR3 protein: CASSSRGGGSYQPQHF. Written as DNA, the CDR3 is TGTGCCAGCAGCTCCCGAGGCGGGGGCTCGTATCAGCCCCAGCATTTT. The full variable domain, rest sourced from reference TRBV11-2 and TRBJ1-5, is EAGVAQSPRYKIIEKRQSVAFWCNPISGHATLYWYQQILGQGPKLLIQFQNNGVVDDSQLPKDRFSAERLKGVDSTLKIQPAKLEDSAVYLCASSSRGGGSYQPQHFGDGTRLSIL.

This chain joins TRBV12-5 and TRBJ1-1, with D hard to call. CDR3 length equals 12 residues. The germline V gene has CDR1 LGHNT and CDR2 FRNRAP. Trimming cost V 2 bases and J 0 bases, with 1 base left between them. In DNA form, the CDR3 reads TGTGCTAGTGGTTTGATGAACACTGAAGCTTTCTTT. This sequence encodes CASGLMNTEAFF.

The gene calls are TRBV6-4 and TRBJ1-1, with a tentative D call TRBD1 (6 bases). V lost 2 bases and J lost 5, with 15 bases in between. The CDR3 contains 15 residues. From germline, CDR1 is MRHNA and CDR2 SNTAGT. Here the CDR3 DNA reads TGTGCCAGCAGTGACCACCCAGGGGCAGGGACTGAAGCTTTCTTT. It yields the protein CASSDHPGAGTEAFF.

The V call is TRBV7-2, the J call TRBJ1-3; D not resolved. From germline, CDR1 is SGHTA and CDR2 FQGNSA. The CDR3 consists of 14 residues. The ends were cut back, 4 bases at V and 2 bases at J, with 9 bases in the middle. CDR3 coding DNA: TGTGCCAGCAGCTCCCGGGCCACTGGAAACACCATATATTTT. Its protein is CASSSRATGNTIYF.

The chain recombines TRBV19 with TRBJ1-2; TRBD1 matches at 11 bases. Germline lookup yields CDR1 LNHDA and CDR2 SQIVND (reference sequence). The ends lost 10 bases at V and 3 bases at J; junction bases unmatched: 10. The CDR3 is made up of 15 amino acids. CDR3 DNA: TGTGCCACTGTGTCCCGGGACAGGGGGGACTATGGCTACACCTTC. It translates to CATVSRDRGDYGYTF.

This chain's CDR3 is CASSRGSTDTQYF. CDR3 nucleotides: TGTGCCAGCTCACGGGGGAGCACAGATACGCAGTATTTT. The chain joins TRBV18 to TRBJ2-3, with D perhaps assigned TRBD1 or TRBD2 (5 bases each). The germline V gene has CDR1 KGHSH and CDR2 LQKENI. Trimming pared 4 bases from V and 0 bases from J, leaving 5 bases between. The CDR3 contains 13 residues.

Only one count was recorded for this clone. The chain links TRBV12-3 or TRBV12-4 to TRBJ2-3; perhaps TRBD1 as D (5 bases). The CDR3 covers 12 residues. V dropped 1 base and J dropped 9 bases, with 8 bases sitting between them. The CDR3 nucleotides are TGTGCCAGCAGTTTAGGGGGCGACACGCAGTATTTT. It encodes CASSLGGDTQYF.

This chain connects TRBV5-4 to TRBJ2-3; D is possibly TRBD2 (6 bases). This CDR3 has 15 amino acids. CDR1 is SGHNT, CDR2 YYREEE, per germline (reference sequence). V was cut by 4 bases and J by 0 bases, with 12 bases left in between. The CDR3 loop is CASSGGLPSTDTQYF. The DNA of the CDR3 is TGTGCCAGCAGCGGGGGACTGCCTAGCACAGATACGCAGTATTTT.

The chain carries TRBV4-2 and TRBJ1-6; no clear D gene. The CDR3 covers 15 residues. Germline-derived CDR1 and CDR2 are LGHNA and YNFKEQ. The V end lost 1 base, the J end lost 3 bases, and 7 bases lay between the germline ends. The CDR3, as DNA: TGTGCCAGCAGCCAAGGTAACAGCTATAATTCACCCCTCCACTTT. Residues: CASSQGNSYNSPLHF.

A few counts support this clone. V is TRBV27 and J is TRBJ2-2; TRBD1 matches 7 bases. The CDR3 covers 15 residues. Germline V gene data show CDR1 as MNHEY and CDR2 as SMNVEV (reference sequence). V gave up 2 bases and J gave up 3 bases; unmatched junction bases: 3. CDR3 sequence reads: CASSLIGQDTGELFF. The DNA for the CDR3 is TGTGCCAGCAGTTTAATAGGACAGGACACCGGGGAGCTGTTTTTT.

This sequence joins TRBV5-1 and TRBJ1-3; tentative D call: TRBD1 (6 bases). Trimming shortened V by 1 base and J by 0 bases, and 14 bases separated the two germline ends. This CDR3 region has 17 residues. Germline V lookup: CDR1 SGHRS, CDR2 YFSETQ. Written as DNA, the CDR3 is TGCGCCAGCAGCTTGCCCCGACAGGAGAACTCTGGAAACACCATATATTTT. Translated: CASSLPRQENSGNTIYF.

This chain connects TRBV6-5 to TRBJ1-1, with D unresolved. Germline CDR1 is MNHEY and CDR2 is SVGAGI. This CDR3 contains 13 residues. The ends were cut back, 6 bases at V and 5 bases at J, with 13 bases in the middle. The CDR3 sequence: CASRVSVMTEAFF. CDR3 DNA sequence: TGTGCCAGCAGAGTGAGTGTGATGACTGAAGCTTTCTTT.

V usage is TRBV4-1 and J usage is TRBJ2-7, with D unclear. Germline CDR1 is MGHRA and CDR2 is YSYEKL. The CDR3 extends over 16 amino acids. The germline V and J ends were trimmed by 4 bases and 4 bases, with 20 bases remaining between them. CDR3 amino acids: CASSLGRVAGVYEQYF. CDR3 nucleotide sequence: TGCGCCAGCAGCCTAGGTAGAGTAGCAGGAGTATACGAGCAGTACTTC.

The chain has TRBV5-1 and TRBJ1-1, with D uncertain. The germline CDR1 and CDR2 sequences are SGHRS and YFSETQ. Trimming pared 0 bases from V and 3 bases from J, leaving 12 bases between. CDR3 size: 15 residues. The CDR3 nucleotides read TGCGCCAGCAGCTTGGTTGTAGGGAGGGACACTGAAGCTTTCTTT. Its translation: CASSLVVGRDTEAFF.